This T cell receptor (beta chain) was recorded in a study of blood T cell repertoires in COVID-19. The CDR3 length is 13 residues. V was shortened by 8 bases and J by 2 bases, with 11 bases between the two germline ends. Profiled with immunoSEQ multiplex PCR; TCRdb holds only in-frame clones, not every one. The repertoire includes under 150,000 clones, about 80% of them detected once, and roughly 25% sits in the top ten. The V and J genes are TRBV12-3 or TRBV12-4 and TRBJ2-3; maybe TRBD1 (5 bases). Sample: peripheral blood. The TCR sequence derives from a human donor in a cohort sampled during active COVID-19. CDR3 in DNA: TGTGCCAGCCGGAAGGGGTCCACAGATACGCAGTATTTT. Encoded protein: CASRKGSTDTQYF.